These 9 T cell receptor beta chains were all obtained from the same sample, sequenced in a study of identical twins. TCRdb re-analysed the 5' RACE reads in MiXCR, keeping a single row per CDR3 protein. The sample lists more than 650,000 distinct CDR3 sequences; less than 7% were seen once. The sample was naive T cells sorted from blood. The receptors come from a man between 18 and 29 years old in good health.

There are many counts of this clonotype. This chain joins TRBV20-1 and TRBJ2-1; TRBD2 aligns across 8 bases. The junction had 5 bases not matched to a gene; V was cut back by 2 bases and J by 8 bases. CDR1 and CDR2 (germline): DFQATT, SNEGSKA (reference sequence). This CDR3 comprises 13 residues. The DNA of the CDR3 is TGCAGTGCTAGAAGGACTAGCTCTGATGAGCAGTTCTTC. Its protein is CSARRTSSDEQFF.

This clonotype occurred many times. The chain uses TRBV7-9 and TRBJ2-7; 11 nucleotides line up with TRBD1. Trimming removed 5 bases from V and 3 bases from J; junction bases left unmatched: 3. The CDR3 spans 14 residues. The V gene's germline CDR1 is SEHNR and CDR2 FQNEAQ (reference sequence). CDR3 loop: CASSTGQGDYEQYF. The CDR3 DNA sequence: TGTGCCAGCAGCACGGGACAGGGGGACTACGAGCAGTACTTC. The whole variable domain, remainder taken from reference TRBV7-9 and TRBJ2-7, is DTGVSQNPRHKITKRGQNVTFRCDPISEHNRLYWYRQTLGQGPEFLTYFQNEAQLEKSRLLSDRFSAERPKGSFSTLEIQRTEQGDSAMYLCASSTGQGDYEQYFGPGTRLTVT.

In this sample, this clonotype turned up a few times. V gene TRBV19 combines with J gene TRBJ2-5, with 7 positions matching TRBD1. Germline trimming cut 5 bases from V and 5 bases from J; bases unmatched to any gene: 8. This CDR3 spans 14 amino acids. In germline, CDR1 is LNHDA, CDR2 SQIVND (reference sequence). CDR3 amino acids: CASSDRGGGETQYF. The CDR3 coding sequence is TGTGCCAGTAGTGACCGAGGGGGCGGTGAGACCCAGTACTTC.

This clonotype occurred many times. The rearrangement joins TRBV7-3 to TRBJ1-1, with no clear D. This CDR3 region has 13 residues. Germline V gene data show CDR1 as SGHTA and CDR2 as FQGTGA. Trimming removed 0 bases from V and 6 bases from J, with 8 bases in between. The DNA of the CDR3 is TGTGCCAGCAGCTTAACGGCCACAGCTGAAGCTTTCTTT. As protein: CASSLTATAEAFF.

Only a few counts were recorded for this clonotype. The rearrangement uses TRBV29-1 and TRBJ1-2; weak D call: TRBD1 (5 bases). Trimming left V 6 bases short and J 2 bases short, with 22 bases between. The CDR3 spans 16 residues. Looked up from germline, CDR1 is SQVTM and CDR2 is ANQGSEA. The CDR3 sequence is CSVDTLGEGRNYGYTF. CDR3 bases: TGCAGCGTCGATACCCTTGGGGAGGGGAGGAACTATGGCTACACCTTC.

This clonotype was seen ten or more times. The V call is TRBV4-1, the J call TRBJ2-5, with D hard to call. The ends were cut back, 0 bases at V and 6 bases at J, with 11 bases in the middle. Germline CDR1 reads MGHRA; CDR2 reads YSYEKL. The CDR3 is made up of 14 amino acids. Here the CDR3 DNA reads TGCGCCAGCAGCCAAGATTACCCTAGGCAGACCCAGTACTTC. Translating gives CASSQDYPRQTQYF.

This clonotype was detected many times. V gene TRBV4-1 combines with J gene TRBJ2-7; D is unresolved. The CDR3 covers 13 residues. With 0 bases removed from V and 6 bases from J, the gap between germline ends came to 9 bases. Germline V CDR1 and CDR2: MGHRA, YSYEKL. CDR3 nucleotides: TGCGCCAGCAGCCAAGAGAAATGGGGCGAGCAGTACGTC. It translates to CASSQEKWGEQYV.

This clonotype was seen repeatedly, ten times or more. The chain combines TRBV4-1 with TRBJ2-5, with a possible D match to TRBD1 (6 bases). The CDR3 is 14 amino acids. CDR1 and CDR2 from the germline V gene are MGHRA and YSYEKL. V lost 2 bases and J lost 1, with 8 bases in between. In DNA, the CDR3 is TGCGCCAGCAGCCAAAAGGACAGCCAAGAGACCCAGTACTTC. Translated, it gives CASSQKDSQETQYF.

This clonotype was found a few times. The gene calls are TRBV15 and TRBJ2-3; 11 nucleotides align to TRBD1. Germline CDR1 reads LNHNV; CDR2 reads YYDKDF (reference sequence). The CDR3 has 16 amino acids. The J segment lost 6 bases and the V segment lost 1 base, leaving 6 bases of the junction unmatched. The CDR3 region has the DNA TGTGCCACCAGCAGAGCGAGGACAGGGGGCTCCGATACGCAGTATTTT. This encodes CATSRARTGGSDTQYF.